Presented here are 15 T cell receptor beta chains from one specimen sequenced in a study of siplizumab effects on memory and regulatory T cells. Profiled with immunoSEQ multiplex PCR; TCRdb holds only in-frame clones, not every one. The sample includes over 85,000 clones, roughly 93% of them seen just once. Sequenced: CD8+ T cells sorted from blood. The receptors were sampled from a human donor in good health.

This chain links TRBV4-1 with TRBJ2-7; 10 nucleotides agree with TRBD1. The germline V gene has CDR1 MGHRA and CDR2 YSYEKL. Losses at the gene ends were 4 bases for V and 5 bases for J; bases not matched to a gene: 8. The CDR3 has 15 amino acids. The CDR3 bases are TGCGCCAGCAGCCTTACAAGGACAGGGGGTGACGAGCAGTACTTC. It codes for CASSLTRTGGDEQYF.

This chain uses TRBV4-2 with TRBJ1-1; possible D gene TRBD1, 6 bases. Trimming took 4 bases from V and 7 from J, leaving 10 bases between them. Germline V gene sequence: CDR1 LGHNA, CDR2 YNFKEQ. There are 12 residues in the CDR3. The DNA of the CDR3 is TGTGCCAGCAGCCTAGAGGGGGGTGAAGCTTTCTTT. Protein: CASSLEGGEAFF.

V is TRBV19 and J is TRBJ2-1; TRBD1 might be the D (5 bases). Per the germline V gene, CDR1 is LNHDA and CDR2 is SQIVND (reference sequence). The CDR3 covers 12 residues. The V gene lost 3 bases and the J gene lost 10 bases, with 10 bases spanning the gap. The CDR3, as DNA: TGTGCCAGTAGTATTGGGGCTAAAGAGCAGTTCTTC. Translated: CASSIGAKEQFF.

The rearrangement joins TRBV7-9 to TRBJ1-1; D is uncertain. There are 14 residues in the CDR3. CDR1 is SEHNR and CDR2 is FQNEAQ in the germline V gene (reference sequence). V was shortened by 0 bases and J by 4 bases, with 9 bases between the two germline ends. The CDR3 loop reads CASSLAGLGTEAFF. The CDR3 DNA is TGTGCCAGCAGCTTAGCGGGTTTGGGCACTGAAGCTTTCTTT. Using reference TRBV7-9 and TRBJ1-1 for the parts outside the CDR3, the full variable domain is DTGVSQNPRHKITKRGQNVTFRCDPISEHNRLYWYRQTLGQGPEFLTYFQNEAQLEKSRLLSDRFSAERPKGSFSTLEIQRTEQGDSAMYLCASSLAGLGTEAFFGQGTRLTVV.

This CDR3 reads CASSLPGQPEETQYF. The CDR3 DNA reads as TGTGCCAGCAGCCTACCGGGACAGCCGGAAGAGACCCAGTACTTC. The rearrangement links TRBV21-1 to TRBJ2-5; TRBD1, the table's D call, lacks a check against the DNA. TRBV21-1 is classified as a pseudogene. This CDR3 has 15 amino acids.

The genes are TRBV27 and TRBJ2-1, with 11 bases that match TRBD2. The V segment lost 2 bases and the J segment 6 bases; nucleotides outside the gene matches: 6. This CDR3 is 16 amino acids long. The germline V gene has CDR1 MNHEY and CDR2 SMNVEV (reference sequence). CDR3 DNA sequence: TGTGCCAGCAGTTTAACTAGCGGGAGCCTGGGCAATGAGCAGTTCTTC. Translating gives CASSLTSGSLGNEQFF.

As to this clone: Other DNA sequences in this sample translate to the same CDR3. The rearrangement uses TRBV5-1 and TRBJ2-7; maybe TRBD2 (5 bases). Germline CDR1 is SGHRS and CDR2 is YFSETQ. The germline V and J ends were trimmed by 0 bases and 1 base, with 5 bases remaining between them. CDR3 length equals 13 residues. The CDR3 reads CASSLAGSYEQYF. CDR3 DNA sequence: TGCGCCAGCAGCTTGGCGGGGTCCTACGAGCAGTACTTC.

The rearrangement uses TRBV4-1 and TRBJ2-5; D is possibly TRBD2 (5 bases). With 0 bases removed from V and 2 bases from J, the gap between germline ends came to 10 bases. Germline V gene lookup returns CDR1 MGHRA and CDR2 YSYEKL. The CDR3 totals 15 residues. The CDR3 loop is CASSQEGRPQETQYF. Here the CDR3 DNA reads TGCGCCAGCAGCCAAGAGGGGAGACCACAAGAGACCCAGTACTTC.

The rearrangement uses TRBV27 and TRBJ2-3; TRBD1 or TRBD2 may be the D gene (5 bases each). Germline CDR1 is MNHEY and CDR2 is SMNVEV (reference sequence). V lost 5 bases and J 6 bases, leaving 12 bases between the germline ends. CDR3 length equals 13 residues. The CDR3 loop is CASSGTTADTQYF. The CDR3, as DNA: TGTGCCAGCAGTGGGACCACGGCGGATACGCAGTATTTT.

The gene calls are TRBV30 and TRBJ1-2; 7 nucleotides match TRBD1. The CDR3 spans 15 residues. The J segment lost 5 bases and the V segment lost 7 bases, leaving 16 bases of the junction unmatched. CDR1 and CDR2 from the germline V gene are GTSNPN and SVGIG (reference sequence). The CDR3 sequence is CASTPDEGAVYGYTF. CDR3 nucleotide sequence: TGTGCCTCCACTCCTGACGAGGGGGCCGTTTATGGCTACACCTTC.

V gene TRBV5-8 combines with J gene TRBJ1-1; the match to TRBD1 covers 9 bases. The CDR3 is 15 amino acids. Germline V gene data show CDR1 as SGHTS and CDR2 as YDEGEE. The trim removed 8 bases at V and 3 bases at J, leaving 11 bases unmatched. Here the CDR3 DNA reads TGTGCCAGAATCCGGGACAGGGCGCCGGACACTGAAGCTTTCTTT. Translating gives CARIRDRAPDTEAFF.

The chain links TRBV4-2 to TRBJ1-1; TRBD1 might be the D (6 bases). V was trimmed by 3 bases and J by 2 bases, leaving 13 bases between them. The CDR3 runs to 15 residues. The germline CDR1 and CDR2 sequences are LGHNA and YNFKEQ. The CDR3 nucleotides read TGTGCCAGCAGCCAGGGGTGGACAGTTAACACTGAAGCTTTCTTT. Protein product: CASSQGWTVNTEAFF.

V gene TRBV19 combines with J gene TRBJ2-7; D unclear. Trimming cost V 0 bases and J 0 bases, with 9 bases left between them. Germline V lookup: CDR1 LNHDA, CDR2 SQIVND (reference sequence). The CDR3 runs to 15 residues. The CDR3 is CASSIDPTASYEQYF. CDR3 DNA: TGTGCCAGTAGTATAGATCCAACGGCCTCCTACGAGCAGTACTTC.

The chain employs TRBV11-2 and TRBJ2-5; D call uncertain. The germline CDR1 and CDR2 sequences are SGHAT and FQNNGV. The CDR3 is 13 residues long. V gave up 5 bases and J gave up 5 bases, with 12 bases separating them. CDR3 residues: CASSAFRPETQYF. CDR3 sequence (DNA): TGTGCCAGCAGCGCCTTCCGACCGGAGACCCAGTACTTC.

CDR3 amino acids: CASSDKGLNTEAFF. CDR3 DNA sequence: TGTGCCAGCAGCGACAAGGGGTTGAACACTGAAGCTTTCTTT. The genes are TRBV11-2 and TRBJ1-1; D is perhaps TRBD1 (5 bases). Deletions cut 5 bases from V and 0 bases from J, with 10 bases between. Germline V gives CDR1 SGHAT, CDR2 FQNNGV. CDR3 length: 14 residues.